This TCR beta chain was profiled in a study of T cell changes during pregnancy in multiple sclerosis. The CDR3 length is 14 residues. Trimming at V came to 2 bases and at J to 10 bases, leaving 9 bases not matched to a gene. Germline V gives CDR1 SGHTA, CDR2 FQGNSA. Profiling relied on immunoSEQ multiplex PCR, and the TCRdb table lists in-frame clones only, not all of them. The sample yields some 46,000 clones, approximately 92% seen once. The TCR sequence derives from a female donor with multiple sclerosis, enrolled in a pregnancy study. Specimen: peripheral blood, collected in the third trimester of pregnancy. The genes are TRBV7-2 and TRBJ1-2; 8 nucleotides agree with TRBD1. The CDR3 DNA is TGTGCCAGCAGCTTACAGGGGGCGCTTAACTTCTACACCTTC. Encoded protein: CASSLQGALNFYTF.